The rows below give T cell receptor beta chains drawn from one sample of a study of T cell changes during pregnancy in multiple sclerosis. The protocol was immunoSEQ multiplex PCR, while the TCRdb copy is restricted to in-frame clones and leaves out a portion. The sample shows around 30,000 clones, roughly 90% of them seen only once. The source material was CD8+ T cells from peripheral blood mononuclear cells, sampled in the first trimester of pregnancy. The receptors here all came from a female donor with multiple sclerosis, enrolled in a pregnancy study. Both conserved end residues are part of each CDR3. Clone size is shown for a subset of rows, as once, few, many or a class of expanded clone.

V: TRBV28
J: TRBJ2-3
size: .
CDR3: CASSAPSGIYTDTQYF

V: TRBV19
J: TRBJ2-7
size: .
CDR3: CASSAGSPYEQYF

V: TRBV11-2
J: TRBJ2-1
size: .
CDR3: CASSLGYAANEQFF

V: TRBV7-9
J: TRBJ2-7
size: .
CDR3: CASSLPGVPYEQYF

V: TRBV5-8
J: TRBJ2-5
size: .
CDR3: CASSSRDSEETQYF

V: TRBV5-6
J: TRBJ2-2
size: .
CDR3: CASSSHPFGTANTGELFF

V: TRBV4-1
J: TRBJ2-1
size: .
CDR3: CASSQDRGSGNEQFF

V: TRBV6-5
J: TRBJ2-3
size: .
CDR3: CASSYGGSTDTQYF

V: TRBV19
J: TRBJ2-1
size: .
CDR3: CASKAGTGDREQFF

V: TRBV6-4
J: TRBJ2-1
size: .
CDR3: CASSAGEGSYNEQFF

V: TRBV6-1
J: TRBJ1-3
size: many
CDR3: CASSEVQGEGNTIYF

V: TRBV7-9
J: TRBJ2-7
size: .
CDR3: CASSLDGLREGHEQYF

V: TRBV10-3
J: TRBJ2-4
size: .
CDR3: CAISESRRPGLLAGVENIQYF

V: TRBV6-4
J: TRBJ2-1
size: .
CDR3: CASSEGTHNEQFF